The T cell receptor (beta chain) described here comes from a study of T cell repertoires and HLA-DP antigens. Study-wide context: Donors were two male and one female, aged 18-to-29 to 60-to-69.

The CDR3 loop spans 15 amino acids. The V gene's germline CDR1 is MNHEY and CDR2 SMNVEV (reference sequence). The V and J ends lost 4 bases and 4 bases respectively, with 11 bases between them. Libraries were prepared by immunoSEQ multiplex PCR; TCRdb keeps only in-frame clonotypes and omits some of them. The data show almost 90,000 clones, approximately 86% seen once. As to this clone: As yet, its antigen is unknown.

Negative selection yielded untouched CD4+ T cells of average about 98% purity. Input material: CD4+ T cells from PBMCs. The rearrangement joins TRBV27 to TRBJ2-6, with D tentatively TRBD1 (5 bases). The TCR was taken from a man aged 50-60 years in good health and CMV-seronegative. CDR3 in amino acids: CASSWGAVGANVLTF. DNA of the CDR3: TGTGCCAGCAGTTGGGGCGCGGTAGGGGCCAACGTCCTGACTTTC.